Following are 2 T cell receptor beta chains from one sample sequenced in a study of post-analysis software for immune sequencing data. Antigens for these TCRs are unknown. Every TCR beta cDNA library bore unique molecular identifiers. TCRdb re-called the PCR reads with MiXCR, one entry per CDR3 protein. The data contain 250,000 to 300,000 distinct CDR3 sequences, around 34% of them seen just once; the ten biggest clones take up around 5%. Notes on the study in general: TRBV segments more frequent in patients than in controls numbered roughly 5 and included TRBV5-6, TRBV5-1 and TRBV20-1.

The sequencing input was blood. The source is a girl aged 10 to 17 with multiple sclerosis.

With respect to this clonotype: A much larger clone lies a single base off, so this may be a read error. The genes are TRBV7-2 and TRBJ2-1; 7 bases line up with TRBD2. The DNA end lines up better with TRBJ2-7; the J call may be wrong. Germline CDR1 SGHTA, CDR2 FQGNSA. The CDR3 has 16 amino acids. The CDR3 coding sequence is TGTGCCAGCAGCTTCTTTTCCAGCGGGACCTACAATGAGCAGTACTTC. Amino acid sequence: CASSFFSSGTYNEQYF.

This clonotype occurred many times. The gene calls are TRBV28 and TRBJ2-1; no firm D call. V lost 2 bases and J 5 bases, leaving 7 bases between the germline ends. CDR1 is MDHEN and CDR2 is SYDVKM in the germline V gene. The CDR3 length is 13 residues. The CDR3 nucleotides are TGTGCCAGCAGTTTACAACACAACAATGAGCAGTTCTTC. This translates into CASSLQHNNEQFF. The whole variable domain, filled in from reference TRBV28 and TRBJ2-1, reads DVKVTQSSRYLVKRTGEKVFLECVQDMDHENMFWYRQDPGLGLRLIYFSYDVKMKEKGDIPEGYSVSREKKERFSLILESASTNQTSMYLCASSLQHNNEQFFGPGTRLTVL.